A single sample gave rise to the 9 T cell receptor beta chains below, sequenced in a study of blood T cell repertoires in COVID-19. Libraries were prepared by immunoSEQ multiplex PCR; TCRdb keeps only in-frame clonotypes and omits some of them. The profile shows 200,000 to 250,000 clones, roughly 83% of them singletons. The material sequenced was peripheral blood. These receptor sequences come from a man older than 75 with acute or convalescent COVID-19.

The CDR3 region has the DNA TGTGCCAGCAGTCTACTCGCGGGGGTCTCCTACAATGAGCAGTTCTTC. Translation gives CASSLLAGVSYNEQFF. The rearrangement uses TRBV2 and TRBJ2-1, with 7 positions matching TRBD2. Per the germline V gene, CDR1 is SNHLY and CDR2 is FYNNEI. V was clipped by 5 bases and J by 0 bases; unmatched bases: 7. The CDR3 has 16 residues.

The rearrangement links TRBV5-4 to TRBJ1-3, with D possibly matching TRBD1 (5 bases). V was trimmed by 1 base and J by 3 bases, leaving 5 bases between them. The CDR3 is 13 amino acids. CDR1 and CDR2 from the germline V gene are SGHNT and YYREEE (reference sequence). CDR3 residues: CASSLTGGNTIYF. The CDR3 nucleotides read TGTGCCAGCAGCTTGACAGGTGGAAACACCATATATTTT.

The chain has TRBV18 and TRBJ1-6; TRBD1 agrees at 7 bases. The V and J ends lost 2 bases and 10 bases, in that order; junction bases with no gene match: 2. Germline V gene sequence: CDR1 KGHSH, CDR2 LQKENI. The CDR3 consists of 13 residues. CDR3 residues: CASSPGTDSPLHF. For the CDR3, the DNA is TGTGCCAGCTCACCAGGGACAGACTCACCCCTCCACTTT. Complete variable domain (other parts from reference TRBV18 and TRBJ1-6): NAGVMQNPRHLVRRRGQEARLRCSPMKGHSHVYWYRQLPEEGLKFMVYLQKENIIDESGMPKERFSAEFPKEGPSILRIQQVVRGDSAAYFCASSPGTDSPLHFGNGTRLTVT.

The V call is TRBV28, the J call TRBJ1-2, with D maybe TRBD1 (5 bases). The CDR3 is made up of 12 amino acids. V dropped 5 bases and J dropped 7 bases, with 11 bases sitting between them. The germline V gene has CDR1 MDHEN and CDR2 SYDVKM. The CDR3 DNA reads TGTGCCAGCAGTCCCAGGGTTGGTGGCTACACCTTC. Amino acid sequence: CASSPRVGGYTF.

The genes are TRBV11-3 and TRBJ2-3; a possible D gene is TRBD2 (5 bases). V was shortened by 1 base and J by 2 bases, with 7 bases between the two germline ends. This CDR3 comprises 14 residues. The V gene's germline CDR1 is SGHNT and CDR2 YENEEA. The CDR3 sequence is CASSLGGITDTQYF. In nucleotides, the CDR3 is TGTGCCAGCAGCTTAGGAGGGATCACAGATACGCAGTATTTT.

This clone was picked up one time. This chain connects TRBV5-4 to TRBJ2-7; D call uncertain. Trimming pared 2 bases from V and 3 bases from J, leaving 6 bases between. The CDR3 has 12 residues. Germline V gene lookup returns CDR1 SGHNT and CDR2 YYREEE (reference sequence). This chain's CDR3 is CASSFAGYEQYF. Here the CDR3 DNA reads TGTGCCAGCAGCTTCGCCGGCTACGAGCAGTACTTC.

This chain uses TRBV6-5 with TRBJ1-2; D perhaps matches TRBD1 (6 bases). Germline CDR1 reads MNHEY; CDR2 reads SVGAGI. The V and J ends lost 7 bases and 2 bases respectively, with 11 bases between them. The CDR3 contains 13 residues. The CDR3 sequence: CASKFDRNYGYTF. The CDR3 region has the DNA TGTGCCAGCAAATTCGACAGGAACTATGGCTACACCTTC.

This chain joins TRBV2 and TRBJ2-5, with 10 positions matching TRBD2. Germline values: CDR1 SNHLY, CDR2 FYNNEI. Trimming removed 3 bases from V and 5 bases from J; junction bases left unmatched: 6. This CDR3 is 15 amino acids long. The CDR3 region has the DNA TGTGCCAGCAGTGAGTCTAGCGGGAGAATGGAGACCCAGTACTTC. This codes for CASSESSGRMETQYF.

The chain is built from TRBV3-1 (or the pseudogene TRBV3-2) and TRBJ1-2, with 11 nucleotides matching TRBD1. Germline values: CDR1 LGHDT, CDR2 YNNKEL (reference sequence). After removal of 3 bases from V and 7 bases from J, the junction contained 7 bases not matched to a gene. This CDR3 has 15 amino acids. CDR3 amino acids: CASSHSGQGAGGYTF. In nucleotides, the CDR3 is TGTGCCAGCAGCCACTCAGGACAGGGGGCGGGTGGCTACACCTTC.